The 23 T cell receptor beta chains below all came from one sample that was sequenced in a study of CD8+CD57+ T cells in acquired aplastic anemia. Sequenced patients had shown CD8+CD57+ cell expansion by flow cytometry. Template material for TCR beta VDJ and CDR3 profiling consisted of genomic DNA. Using its own MiXCR run on the reads, TCRdb lists one record per CDR3 protein. The table shows 160,000 or so distinct CDR3 sequences, with less than 50% occurring only once. Sequencing input: sorted CD4+, CD8+, or CD8+CD57+ T cells (not recorded which) from PBMCs. These receptors were obtained from a human donor with aplastic anemia.

About this clonotype: No DNA is shown, since the ends of the CDR3 on it are uncertain; the CDR3 is the one TCRdb lists. This chain links TRBV10-3 with TRBJ2-5; the table's D call TRBD2 went unverified against the DNA. Germline-derived CDR1 and CDR2 are ENHRY and SYGVKD. Termini included, the CDR3 measures 14 amino acids. CDR3 protein: CASSTGWASGTRYF.

This clonotype was detected a few times. This chain links TRBV3-1 with TRBJ2-7; perhaps TRBD1 as D (6 bases). The germline V gene has CDR1 LGHDT and CDR2 YNNKEL (reference sequence). Trimming left V 6 bases short and J 6 bases short, with 27 bases between. The CDR3 sequence is 17 residues long. The CDR3 coding sequence is TGTGCCAGCAGTTCCTTCGGGACATCCCCTTTAGGTTCCGAGCAGTACTTC. The encoded protein is CASSSFGTSPLGSEQYF.

J is TRBJ2-7 and V is TRBV15, with D perhaps given as TRBD1 or TRBD2 (5 bases each). The germline gives CDR1 LNHNV, CDR2 YYDKDF (reference sequence). V dropped 0 bases and J dropped 7 bases, with 7 bases sitting between them. This CDR3 has 12 amino acids. CDR3 sequence reads: CATSREWGEQYV. The CDR3 region has the DNA TGTGCCACCAGCAGAGAGTGGGGGGAGCAGTACGTC.

This clonotype was recorded many times. This chain uses TRBV6-1 with TRBJ1-1; D uncertain. The CDR3 extends over 13 amino acids. Trimming stripped 6 bases from V and 3 bases from J, with 11 bases between. CDR1 is MNHNS and CDR2 is SASEGT in the germline V gene. The CDR3 protein is CASRQTVDTEAFF. The CDR3 nucleotides read TGTGCCAGCAGACAGACTGTGGACACTGAAGCTTTCTTT.

Remarks on this clonotype: Sequence at one end of the junction differs from germline and may be a read error. In DNA, the CDR3 is TGCGCCAGCAGCTTGGGGCTAGCGGGGGGAGGTGTGGATGAGCGGTTCTTC. It specifies CASSLGLAGGGVDERFF. The rearrangement links TRBV5-1 to TRBJ2-1; TRBD2 agrees at 11 bases. CDR1 is SGHRS and CDR2 is YFSETQ in the germline V gene. The CDR3 extends over 17 amino acids.

This clonotype was seen at least ten times. V and J are TRBV10-3 and TRBJ2-3, with 11 bases aligning to TRBD2. Germline V gene sequence: CDR1 ENHRY, CDR2 SYGVKD. The CDR3 has 17 amino acids. V shed 3 bases, J shed 0 bases, and the junction held 5 bases outside the gene matches. CDR3 sequence reads: CAISDLTSGESTDTQYF. In nucleotides, the CDR3 is TGTGCCATCAGTGACCTGACTAGCGGGGAGAGCACAGATACGCAGTATTTT.

The sample holds many counts of this clonotype. V usage is TRBV25-1 and J usage is TRBJ1-5, with D possibly being TRBD1 (6 bases). Looked up from germline, CDR1 is MGHDK and CDR2 is SYGVNS. V gave up 4 bases and J gave up 4 bases, with 14 bases separating them. The CDR3 length is 15 residues. The CDR3 bases are TGTGCCAGCAGTGTCTCGGGGGCAGAAAATCAGCCCCAGCATTTT. This codes for CASSVSGAENQPQHF.

In its sample, this clonotype was seen many times. V gene TRBV5-1 combines with J gene TRBJ2-7, with 7 bases identical to TRBD1. The CDR3 totals 14 residues. V was clipped by 3 bases and J by 6 bases; unmatched bases: 9. Germline CDR1 and CDR2: SGHRS and YFSETQ. As DNA, the CDR3 is TGCGCCAGCAGCTCCGGGGAGACAGGGTCCGAGCAGTACTTC. Encoded protein: CASSSGETGSEQYF.

There are many counts of this clonotype. The DNA for the CDR3 is TGTGCCAGCAGTTACTCAAACTCTAATTCACCCCTCCACTTT. Translation gives CASSYSNSNSPLHF. The chain combines TRBV6-5 with TRBJ1-6; D is undetermined. Trimming left V 0 bases short and J 6 bases short, with 6 bases between. CDR3 length equals 14 residues. CDR1 and CDR2 from the germline V gene are MNHEY and SVGAGI.

This clonotype appeared many times. This chain joins TRBV19 and TRBJ2-1; 11 positions match TRBD2. The CDR3 covers 18 residues. V lost 3 bases and J lost 0; bases outside the gene matches: 7. Looked up from germline, CDR1 is LNHDA and CDR2 is SQIVND (reference sequence). In DNA form, the CDR3 reads TGTGCCAGTAGTATGGGTAGCGGGGGGGCCGCCTCCTACAATGAGCAGTTCTTC. This translates into CASSMGSGGAASYNEQFF.

This clonotype was seen repeatedly, ten times or more. The genes are TRBV13 and TRBJ2-3, with D unclear. The V end lost 2 bases, the J end lost 7 bases, and 7 bases lay between the germline ends. This CDR3 comprises 12 residues. Per the germline V gene, CDR1 is PRHDT and CDR2 is FYEKMQ (reference sequence). This CDR3 is CASSLSRNTQYF. The CDR3 DNA sequence: TGTGCCAGCAGCTTATCCAGGAATACGCAGTATTTT.

Ten or more counts support this clonotype. This sequence joins TRBV9 and TRBJ1-4; D call uncertain. CDR1 and CDR2 from the germline V gene are SGDLS and YYNGEE. This CDR3 is 15 amino acids long. Trimming took off 0 bases at V and 0 bases at J, with 6 bases between the two ends. The CDR3 reads CASSVGVTTNEKLFF. In DNA, the CDR3 is TGTGCCAGCAGCGTAGGGGTGACAACTAATGAAAAACTGTTTTTT. The whole variable domain, remainder taken from reference TRBV9 and TRBJ1-4, is DSGVTQTPKHLITATGQRVTLRCSPRSGDLSVYWYQQSLDQGLQFLIQYYNGEERAKGNILERFSAQQFPDLHSELNLSSLELGDSALYFCASSVGVTTNEKLFFGSGTQLSVL.

This clonotype was seen ten or more times. The J gene is TRBJ1-1, the V gene TRBV10-3; TRBD1 is a possible D gene (5 bases). The CDR3 extends over 14 amino acids. CDR1 ENHRY and CDR2 SYGVKD come from the germline V gene. V dropped 5 bases and J dropped 1 base, with 11 bases sitting between them. In DNA, the CDR3 is TGTGCCATCAGTACCGGGACCTCGAACACTGAAGCTTTCTTT. It is translated as CAISTGTSNTEAFF.

The chain carries TRBV29-1 and TRBJ1-2, with 7 nucleotides matching TRBD1. Germline loops: CDR1 SQVTM, CDR2 ANQGSEA. The CDR3 loop spans 15 amino acids. The V segment lost 6 bases and the J segment 1 base; nucleotides outside the gene matches: 11. The CDR3 nucleotides read TGCAGCGTGGGGGGCGAGGGACAGCTTAACTATGGCTACACCTTC. Amino acid sequence: CSVGGEGQLNYGYTF. Based on the CDR3 plus reference TRBV29-1 and TRBJ1-2, the full variable domain is SAVISQKPSRDICQRGTSLTIQCQVDSQVTMMFWYRQQPGQSLTLIATANQGSEATYESGFVIDKFPISRPNLTFSTLTVSNMSPEDSSIYLCSVGGEGQLNYGYTFGSGTRLTVV.

Turning to this clonotype: This clone may be a read error of a much larger clone one base away. The chain carries TRBV7-8 and TRBJ1-2; 11 bases are shared with TRBD1. The germline gives CDR1 SGHVS, CDR2 FQNEAQ. The CDR3 sequence is 13 residues long. As DNA, the CDR3 is TGTACCAGCAGCCCCCGGGACAGGGGGGGCTACACCTTC. It codes for CTSSPRDRGGYTF.

Only a few counts were recorded for this clonotype. The germline gene is not matched at one end of the junction; a read error may be the cause. The chain has TRBV19 and TRBJ2-3, with TRBD1 as a possible D gene (5 bases). CDR3 length: 9 residues. CDR1 is LNHDA, CDR2 SQIVND, per germline (reference sequence). The CDR3 here is CASSFPRDF. CDR3 DNA: TGTGCCAGTAGTTTCCCCAGGGATTTT.

This clonotype was seen a handful of times. The rearrangement joins TRBV7-3 to TRBJ1-6; possible D gene TRBD1, 5 bases. The CDR3 extends over 15 amino acids. Per the germline V gene, CDR1 is SGHTA and CDR2 is FQGTGA. The V and J ends lost 5 bases and 7 bases respectively, with 15 bases between them. CDR3 bases: TGTGCCAGCAGCCCTACCGGGACGGAAAATTCACCCCTCCACTTT. Its translation: CASSPTGTENSPLHF.

With respect to this clonotype: A much larger clone differs from this one at a single base, so this may be a read error. This chain joins TRBV5-6 and TRBJ1-2; 8 bases fit TRBD1. From germline, CDR1 is SGHDT and CDR2 YYEEEE. CDR3 size: 13 residues. Here the CDR3 reads CASSSDRVPGCTF. In DNA form, the CDR3 reads TGTGCCAGCAGCTCGGACAGGGTTCCTGGCTGCACCTTC.

In regard to this clonotype: Just one base apart from a much larger clone, this may be a read error. The chain carries TRBV6-2 or TRBV6-3 and TRBJ1-3; D call uncertain. CDR1 is MNHEY and CDR2 is SVGEGT in the germline V gene. The CDR3 sequence is 15 residues long. Here the CDR3 DNA reads TGTGCCAGCAGTGAACACGGAATCTCTGGAGACACCATATATTTT. This translates into CASSEHGISGDTIYF.

V and J are TRBV20-1 and TRBJ2-5; D is possibly TRBD1 (6 bases). Per germline, CDR1 DFQATT and CDR2 SNEGSKA (reference sequence). The CDR3 totals 14 residues. With 3 bases removed from V and 0 bases from J, the gap between germline ends came to 11 bases. The CDR3 DNA reads as TGCAGTGCTAGTACAGGGTGGTACCAAGAGACCCAGTACTTC. Protein: CSASTGWYQETQYF.

This clonotype turned up a few times. The DNA of the CDR3 is TGTGCCAGCAGTTACGCTGGGACAGGGAATGAAAAACTGTTTTTT. Amino acids: CASSYAGTGNEKLFF. The chain has TRBV6-5 and TRBJ1-4; 9 bases align to TRBD1. Germline trimming cut 2 bases from V and 5 bases from J; bases unmatched to any gene: 3. The CDR3 has 15 amino acids. CDR1 is MNHEY and CDR2 is SVGAGI in the germline V gene.

This clonotype has at least ten counts. This chain links TRBV5-8 with TRBJ2-1; D gene unclear. Germline CDR1 reads SGHTS; CDR2 reads YDEGEE. This CDR3 spans 17 amino acids. Deletions cut 0 bases from V and 1 base from J, with 14 bases between. The CDR3 nucleotides read TGTGCCAGCAGCTTGGTGCCAGGAATCGTGTCCTACAATGAGCAGTTCTTC. As protein: CASSLVPGIVSYNEQFF.

The chain couples TRBV29-1 to TRBJ2-5; no definite D call. The CDR3 runs to 14 residues. In germline, CDR1 is SQVTM, CDR2 ANQGSEA. Between the trimmed V and J ends, which lost 6 bases and 0 bases, there was a span of 14 bases. The CDR3 bases are TGCAGCGTAGGTGAGCAAGCGTACCAAGAGACCCAGTACTTC. Residues: CSVGEQAYQETQYF.